This TCR beta chain originates from a study of T cells in localized non-small cell lung cancer. Study-wide points: Appearances in adjacent lung were noted for a median about 60 of the top 100 tumor clones. In the blood, greater T cell density corresponded to longer overall survival. Uninvolved adjacent lung showed peak T cell clonality, exceeding tumor.

The CDR3 has 18 residues. Trimming took 3 bases from V and 5 from J; bases not matched to a gene: 12. From germline, CDR1 is LNHDA and CDR2 SQIVND (reference sequence). Profiling relied on immunoSEQ multiplex PCR, and the TCRdb table lists in-frame clones only, not all of them. The table has under 30,000 clones, less than 95% seen once. As regards this clone: Its cognate antigen is unknown.

The sample here was peripheral blood, taken before any cancer treatment. This clonotype was sampled from a woman between 35 and 70 years old with stage I lung adenocarcinoma. The chain recombines TRBV19 with TRBJ2-3; 12 positions match TRBD2. The CDR3 spells CASSIGPTSGSGVDTQYF. The CDR3 bases are TGTGCCAGTAGTATCGGTCCGACTAGCGGGAGCGGTGTAGATACGCAGTATTTT.